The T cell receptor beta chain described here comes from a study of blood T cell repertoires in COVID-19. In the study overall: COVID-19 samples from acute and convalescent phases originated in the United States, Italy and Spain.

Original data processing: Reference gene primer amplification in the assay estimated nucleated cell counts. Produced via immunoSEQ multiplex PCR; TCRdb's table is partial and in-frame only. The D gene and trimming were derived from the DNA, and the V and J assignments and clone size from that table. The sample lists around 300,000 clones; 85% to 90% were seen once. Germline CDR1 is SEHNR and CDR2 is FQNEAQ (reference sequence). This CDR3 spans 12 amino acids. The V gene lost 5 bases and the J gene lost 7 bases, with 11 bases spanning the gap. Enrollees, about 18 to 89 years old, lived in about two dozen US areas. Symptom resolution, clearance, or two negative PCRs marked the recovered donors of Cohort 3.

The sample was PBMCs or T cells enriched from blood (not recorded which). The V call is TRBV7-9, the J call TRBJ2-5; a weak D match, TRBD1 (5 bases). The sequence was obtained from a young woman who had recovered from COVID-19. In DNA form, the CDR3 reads TGTGCCAGCAGCCAAGGGGATCGGACCCAGTACTTC. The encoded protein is CASSQGDRTQYF.